One and the same sample provided the 19 T cell receptor beta chains below, sequenced in a study of cytomegalovirus exposure and HLA in healthy donors. The PCR contained 60 Vbeta and 13 Jbeta primers. Repertoires were generated with immunoSEQ multiplex PCR, while TCRdb's copy carries only in-frame clones and drops some. This sample lists about 55,000 clones; its ten largest clones have roughly 9.6%. Sequencing was done on a sample of PBMCs. All receptors derive from a man aged 50-60 years in good health and CMV-seropositive.

This sequence joins TRBV27 and TRBJ1-2, with 8 bases identical to TRBD1. Looked up from germline, CDR1 is MNHEY and CDR2 is SMNVEV (reference sequence). V shed 4 bases, J shed 6 bases, and the junction held 7 bases outside the gene matches. The CDR3 runs to 14 residues. The CDR3 loop is CASSSPGQAHGYTF. CDR3 DNA: TGTGCCAGCAGTTCCCCGGGACAGGCACATGGCTACACCTTC.

The chain recombines TRBV2 with TRBJ1-3; TRBD1 matches 7 bases. This CDR3 contains 16 residues. Germline loops: CDR1 SNHLY, CDR2 FYNNEI. The junction had 6 bases not matched to a gene; V was cut back by 4 bases and J by 0 bases. The CDR3 DNA sequence: TGTGCCAGCAGTGGCATGGGACAGCCCTCTGGAAACACCATATATTTT. Translation: CASSGMGQPSGNTIYF.

The chain recombines TRBV18 with TRBJ2-3, with 8 bases that match TRBD1. The CDR3 is made up of 14 amino acids. Germline values: CDR1 KGHSH, CDR2 LQKENI. J gave up 4 bases and V 3 bases, and 3 bases lay outside the gene matches. CDR3 amino acids: CASSPPDRADTQYF. The CDR3 DNA sequence: TGTGCCAGCTCACCCCCGGACAGGGCAGATACGCAGTATTTT. Supplemented by reference TRBV18 and TRBJ2-3, the full variable domain reads NAGVMQNPRHLVRRRGQEARLRCSPMKGHSHVYWYRQLPEEGLKFMVYLQKENIIDESGMPKERFSAEFPKEGPSILRIQQVVRGDSAAYFCASSPPDRADTQYFGPGTRLTVL.

The rearrangement links TRBV25-1 to TRBJ1-4; D is ambiguous. The CDR3 totals 14 residues. Trimming left V 3 bases short and J 4 bases short, with 9 bases between. Germline assignment: CDR1 MGHDK and CDR2 SYGVNS. The CDR3 region has the DNA TGTGCCAGCAGTGACGACTCAATTAATGAAAAACTGTTTTTT. Encoded protein: CASSDDSINEKLFF.

The chain couples TRBV6-1 to TRBJ1-5; D might be TRBD1 (5 bases). V was shortened by 8 bases and J by 4 bases, with 15 bases between the two germline ends. The CDR3 covers 14 residues. Germline lookup yields CDR1 MNHNS and CDR2 SASEGT. CDR3 sequence (DNA): TGTGCCAGCCTGCTGGGGGGTAAAAATCAGCCCCAGCATTTT. It codes for CASLLGGKNQPQHF.

This sequence joins TRBV28 and TRBJ1-5, with D tentatively TRBD1 (5 bases). The CDR3 totals 15 residues. The germline V gene has CDR1 MDHEN and CDR2 SYDVKM. Trimming stripped 6 bases from V and 0 bases from J, with 12 bases between. CDR3 protein: CASRAGQNSNQPQHF. CDR3 nucleotide sequence: TGTGCCAGCAGGGCCGGACAAAATAGCAATCAGCCCCAGCATTTT.

The rearrangement uses TRBV5-1 and TRBJ1-1; the D is unclear. V was cut by 4 bases and J by 2 bases, with 9 bases left in between. The CDR3 totals 13 residues. Germline CDR1 reads SGHRS; CDR2 reads YFSETQ. In nucleotides, the CDR3 is TGCGCCAGCAGCACGGGGAAAAACACTGAAGCTTTCTTT. Its translation is CASSTGKNTEAFF.

The rearrangement uses TRBV28 and TRBJ1-6; 7 nucleotides agree with TRBD1. From germline, CDR1 is MDHEN and CDR2 SYDVKM. J gave up 6 bases and V 3 bases, and 8 bases lay outside the gene matches. The CDR3 has 16 amino acids. The CDR3 sequence: CASSFPGTASNSPLHF. The DNA for the CDR3 is TGTGCCAGCAGTTTCCCCGGGACAGCCTCTAATTCACCCCTCCACTTT. The entire variable domain, with the rest obtained from reference TRBV28 and TRBJ1-6, is as follows: DVKVTQSSRYLVKRTGEKVFLECVQDMDHENMFWYRQDPGLGLRLIYFSYDVKMKEKGDIPEGYSVSREKKERFSLILESASTNQTSMYLCASSFPGTASNSPLHFGNGTRLTVT.

The rearrangement links TRBV28 to TRBJ2-7; TRBD2 might be the D (5 bases). The CDR3 is 16 residues long. V was clipped by 2 bases and J by 3 bases, with 17 bases between them. In germline, CDR1 is MDHEN, CDR2 SYDVKM. CDR3 sequence: CASSLPKGAAVYEQYF. CDR3 coding DNA: TGTGCCAGCAGTTTACCCAAAGGAGCGGCAGTCTACGAGCAGTACTTC.

The V call is TRBV2, the J call TRBJ2-7; tentatively, D is TRBD2 (5 bases). The germline V and J ends were trimmed by 4 bases and 0 bases, with 16 bases remaining between them. Germline assignment: CDR1 SNHLY and CDR2 FYNNEI. The CDR3 contains 16 residues. The DNA of the CDR3 is TGTGCCAGCAGTGGGGAGCAAAACGGCCCCTCCTACGAGCAGTACTTC. This sequence encodes CASSGEQNGPSYEQYF.

The rearrangement links TRBV11-2 to TRBJ2-7; 9 nucleotides agree with TRBD2. CDR3 length: 16 amino acids. Trimming cost V 0 bases and J 6 bases; bases outside gene matches: 9. Looked up from germline, CDR1 is SGHAT and CDR2 is FQNNGV. The CDR3 nucleotides read TGTGCCAGCAGCTTAGAGGGTGGTAGCGGGAGTTTCGAGCAGTACTTC. Its translation: CASSLEGGSGSFEQYF.

The rearrangement joins TRBV7-2 to TRBJ2-5; TRBD2 matches at 14 bases. This CDR3 has 17 residues. Germline V gene data show CDR1 as SGHTA and CDR2 as FQGNSA. Losses at the gene ends were 1 base for V and 0 bases for J; bases not matched to a gene: 1. In DNA, the CDR3 is TGTGCCAGCAGCTTAGGGACTAGCGGGGGGAACCAAGAGACCCAGTACTTC. Amino acids: CASSLGTSGGNQETQYF.

This chain uses TRBV28 with TRBJ1-2; 8 bases map to TRBD1. The CDR3 has 16 amino acids. In germline, CDR1 is MDHEN, CDR2 SYDVKM. V trimming: 7 bases; J trimming: 5 bases; junction bases outside the gene matches: 15. CDR3 DNA: TGTGCCAGCACCCCATCCGCTGGACAGGGCCCATATGGCTACACCTTC. Residues: CASTPSAGQGPYGYTF.

The chain joins TRBV19 to TRBJ1-2; TRBD1 might be the D (6 bases). Germline CDR1 and CDR2: LNHDA and SQIVND (reference sequence). Trimming removed 5 bases at V and 6 bases at J, with 13 bases between. The CDR3 spans 13 residues. Written as DNA, the CDR3 is TGTGCCAGTAGTTTCAGGGGAAGGGATGGCTACACCTTC. Translated, it gives CASSFRGRDGYTF.

The chain joins TRBV7-2 to TRBJ2-2; 7 bases match TRBD1. CDR1 is SGHTA and CDR2 is FQGNSA in the germline V gene. Trimming cost V 5 bases and J 5 bases; bases outside gene matches: 5. The CDR3 runs 14 residues. The CDR3 nucleotides are TGTGCCAGCAGCCTGACAGGGTTGACCGGGGAGCTGTTTTTT. This gives the protein CASSLTGLTGELFF. The full variable domain, its missing parts supplied by reference TRBV7-2 and TRBJ2-2, is GAGVSQSPSNKVTEKGKDVELRCDPISGHTALYWYRQSLGQGLEFLIYFQGNSAPDKSGLPSDRFSAERTGGSVSTLTIQRTQQEDSAVYLCASSLTGLTGELFFGEGSRLTVL.

CDR3 sequence reads: CASLQSGTMHEQYF. The DNA for the CDR3 is TGTGCCAGCCTTCAATCCGGGACTATGCACGAGCAGTACTTC. The chain joins TRBV6-6 to TRBJ2-7; TRBD2 aligns across 7 bases. The CDR3 consists of 14 residues. Germline V lookup: CDR1 MNHNY, CDR2 SVGAGI (reference sequence). Trimming removed 8 bases from V and 5 bases from J; junction bases left unmatched: 12.

The V and J genes are TRBV6-5 and TRBJ2-7, with a weak D call TRBD2 (5 bases). The CDR3 extends over 11 amino acids. From germline, CDR1 is MNHEY and CDR2 SVGAGI. Trimming shortened V by 2 bases and J by 6 bases, and 5 bases separated the two germline ends. The CDR3 DNA is TGTGCCAGCAGTTACGGGAGCGAGCAGTACTTC. Residues: CASSYGSEQYF.

This sequence joins TRBV29-1 and TRBJ2-7; D might be TRBD1 (5 bases). Between the trimmed V and J ends, which lost 1 base and 4 bases, there was a span of 14 bases. This CDR3 spans 14 amino acids. Germline CDR1 is SQVTM and CDR2 is ANQGSEA. The CDR3 is CSVEAETAEYEQYF. For the CDR3, the DNA is TGCAGCGTTGAAGCTGAGACAGCCGAATACGAGCAGTACTTC.

The chain joins TRBV29-1 to TRBJ2-5; 10 positions agree with TRBD1. This CDR3 is 16 amino acids long. Germline-derived CDR1 and CDR2 are SQVTM and ANQGSEA. The J segment lost 4 bases and the V segment lost 1 base, leaving 9 bases of the junction unmatched. CDR3 region: CSVEVLDRGLGETQYF. The CDR3 region has the DNA TGCAGCGTTGAAGTCTTAGACAGGGGGCTAGGAGAGACCCAGTACTTC.